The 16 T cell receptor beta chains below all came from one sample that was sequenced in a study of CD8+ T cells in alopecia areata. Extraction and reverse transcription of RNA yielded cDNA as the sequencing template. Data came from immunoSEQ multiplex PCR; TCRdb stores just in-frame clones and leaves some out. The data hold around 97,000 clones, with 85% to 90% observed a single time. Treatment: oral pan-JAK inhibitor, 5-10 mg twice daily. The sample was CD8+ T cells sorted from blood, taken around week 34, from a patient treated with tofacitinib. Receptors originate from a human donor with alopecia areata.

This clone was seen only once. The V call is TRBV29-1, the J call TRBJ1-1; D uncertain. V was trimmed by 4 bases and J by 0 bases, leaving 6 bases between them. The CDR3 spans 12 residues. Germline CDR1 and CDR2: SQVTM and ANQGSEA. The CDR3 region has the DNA TGCAGCGTTGGGGTCATGAACACTGAAGCTTTCTTT. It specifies CSVGVMNTEAFF.

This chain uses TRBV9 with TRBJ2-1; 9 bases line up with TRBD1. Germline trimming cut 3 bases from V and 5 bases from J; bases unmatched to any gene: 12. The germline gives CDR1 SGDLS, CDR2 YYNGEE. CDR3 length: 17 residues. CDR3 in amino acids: CASSAQYRDRDHNEQFF. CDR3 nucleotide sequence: TGTGCCAGCAGCGCGCAATACAGGGACAGGGATCACAATGAGCAGTTCTTC.

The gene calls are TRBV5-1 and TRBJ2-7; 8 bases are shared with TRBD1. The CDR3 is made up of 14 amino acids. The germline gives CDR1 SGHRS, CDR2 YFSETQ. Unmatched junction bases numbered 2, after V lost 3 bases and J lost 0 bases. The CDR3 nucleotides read TGCGCCAGCAGCTCGGACAGGGTCTCCTACGAGCAGTACTTC. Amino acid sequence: CASSSDRVSYEQYF. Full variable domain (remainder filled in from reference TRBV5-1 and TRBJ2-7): KAGVTQTPRYLIKTRGQQVTLSCSPISGHRSVSWYQQTPGQGLQFLFEYFSETQRNKGNFPGRFSGRQFSNSRSEMNVSTLELGDSALYLCASSSDRVSYEQYFGPGTRLTVT.

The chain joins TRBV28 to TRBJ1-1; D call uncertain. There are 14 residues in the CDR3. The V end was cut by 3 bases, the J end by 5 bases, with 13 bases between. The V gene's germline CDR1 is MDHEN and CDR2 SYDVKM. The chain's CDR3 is CASSFAATVTEAFF. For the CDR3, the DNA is TGTGCCAGCAGTTTTGCCGCTACGGTGACTGAAGCTTTCTTT.

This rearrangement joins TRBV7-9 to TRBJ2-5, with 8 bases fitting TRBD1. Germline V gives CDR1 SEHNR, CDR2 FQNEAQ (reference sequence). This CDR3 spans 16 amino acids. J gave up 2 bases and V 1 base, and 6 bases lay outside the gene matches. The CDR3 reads CASSLVGTGEQETQYF. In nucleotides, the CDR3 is TGTGCCAGCAGCTTAGTAGGGACAGGAGAACAAGAGACCCAGTACTTC.

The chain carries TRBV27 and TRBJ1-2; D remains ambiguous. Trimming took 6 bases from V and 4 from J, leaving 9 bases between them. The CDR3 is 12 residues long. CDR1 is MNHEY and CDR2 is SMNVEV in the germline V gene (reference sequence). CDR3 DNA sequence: TGTGCCAGCAGCGATGGGGTCTATGGCTACACCTTC. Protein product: CASSDGVYGYTF.

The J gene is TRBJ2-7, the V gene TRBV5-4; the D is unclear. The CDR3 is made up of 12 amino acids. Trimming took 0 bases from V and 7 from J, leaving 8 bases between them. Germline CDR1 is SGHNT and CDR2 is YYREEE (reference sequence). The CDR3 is CASSLVSAEQYF. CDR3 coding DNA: TGTGCCAGCAGCTTGGTTTCAGCTGAGCAGTACTTC.

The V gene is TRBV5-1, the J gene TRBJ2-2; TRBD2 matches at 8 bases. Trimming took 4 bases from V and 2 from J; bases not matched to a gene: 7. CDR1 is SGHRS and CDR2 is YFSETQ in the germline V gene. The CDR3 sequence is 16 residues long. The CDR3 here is CASSGELAVNTGELFF. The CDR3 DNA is TGCGCCAGCAGCGGGGAACTAGCGGTAAACACCGGGGAGCTGTTTTTT.

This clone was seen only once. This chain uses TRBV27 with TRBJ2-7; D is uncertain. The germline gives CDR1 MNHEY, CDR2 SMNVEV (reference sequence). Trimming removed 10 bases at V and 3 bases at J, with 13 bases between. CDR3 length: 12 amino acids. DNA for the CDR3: TGTGCCACCAAGGACCTGTACTACGAGCAGTACTTC. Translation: CATKDLYYEQYF.

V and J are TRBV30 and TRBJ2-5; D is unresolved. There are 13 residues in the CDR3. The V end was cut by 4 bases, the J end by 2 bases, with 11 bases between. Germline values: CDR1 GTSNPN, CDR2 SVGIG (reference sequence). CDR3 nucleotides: TGTGCCTGGATAGTGGACGGTCAAGAGACCCAGTACTTC. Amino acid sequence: CAWIVDGQETQYF.

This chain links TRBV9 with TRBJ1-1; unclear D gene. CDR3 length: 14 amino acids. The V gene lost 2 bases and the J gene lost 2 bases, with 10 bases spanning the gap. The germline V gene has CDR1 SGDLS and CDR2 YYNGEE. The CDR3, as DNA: TGTGCCAGCAGCGTCAGTGGACTAAACACTGAAGCTTTCTTT. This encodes CASSVSGLNTEAFF. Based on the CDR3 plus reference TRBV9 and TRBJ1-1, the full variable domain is DSGVTQTPKHLITATGQRVTLRCSPRSGDLSVYWYQQSLDQGLQFLIQYYNGEERAKGNILERFSAQQFPDLHSELNLSSLELGDSALYFCASSVSGLNTEAFFGQGTRLTVV.

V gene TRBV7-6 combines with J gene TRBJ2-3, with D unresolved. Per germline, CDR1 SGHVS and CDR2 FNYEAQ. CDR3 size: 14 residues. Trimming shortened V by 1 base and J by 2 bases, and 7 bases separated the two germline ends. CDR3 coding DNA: TGTGCCAGCAGCTTAGGGCTGATCACAGATACGCAGTATTTT. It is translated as CASSLGLITDTQYF.

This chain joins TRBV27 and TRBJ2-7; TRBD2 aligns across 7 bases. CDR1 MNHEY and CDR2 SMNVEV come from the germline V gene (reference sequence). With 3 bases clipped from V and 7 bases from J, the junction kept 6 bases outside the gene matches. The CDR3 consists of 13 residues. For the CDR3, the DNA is TGTGCCAGCAGTTTCGGGGGGAAGAGGGAGCAGTACTTC. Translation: CASSFGGKREQYF.

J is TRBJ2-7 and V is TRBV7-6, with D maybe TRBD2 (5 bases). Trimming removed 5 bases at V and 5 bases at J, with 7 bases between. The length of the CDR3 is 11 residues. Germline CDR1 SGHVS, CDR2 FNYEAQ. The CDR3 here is CASSHGNEQYF. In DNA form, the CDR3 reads TGTGCCAGCAGCCACGGGAACGAGCAGTACTTC. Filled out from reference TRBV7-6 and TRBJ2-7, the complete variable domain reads GAGVSQSPRYKVTKRGQDVALRCDPISGHVSLYWYRQALGQGPEFLTYFNYEAQQDKSGLPNDRFSAERPEGSISTLTIQRTEQRDSAMYRCASSHGNEQYFGPGTRLTVT.

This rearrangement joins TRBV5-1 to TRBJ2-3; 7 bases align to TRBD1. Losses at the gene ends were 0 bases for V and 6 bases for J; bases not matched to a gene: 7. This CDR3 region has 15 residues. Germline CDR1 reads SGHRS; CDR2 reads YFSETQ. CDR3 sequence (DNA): TGCGCCAGCAGCTTGGGACAGGGACCTTCGGATACGCAGTATTTT. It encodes CASSLGQGPSDTQYF.

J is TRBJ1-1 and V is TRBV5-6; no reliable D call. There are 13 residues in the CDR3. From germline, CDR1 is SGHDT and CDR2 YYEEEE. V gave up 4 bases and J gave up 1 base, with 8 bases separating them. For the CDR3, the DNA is TGTGCCAGCAGCCGGTGGGGGAACACTGAAGCTTTCTTT. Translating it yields CASSRWGNTEAFF.